The entry that follows covers one TCR beta chain sequence. Investigators isolated RNA and reverse transcribed it into cDNA to act as the sequencing template. The protocol was immunoSEQ multiplex PCR, while the TCRdb copy is restricted to in-frame clones and leaves out a portion. The sample lists 150,000 to 200,000 clones; just under 65% were seen once. Treatment indicated: oral pan-JAK inhibitor, 5-10 mg twice daily. The sample comes from a study of CD8+ T cells in alopecia areata. Trimming took off 0 bases at V and 3 bases at J, with 5 bases between the two ends. This CDR3 has 12 residues. CDR1 and CDR2 (germline): SQVTM, ANQGSEA.

The source is a human donor with alopecia areata. The material sequenced was CD4+ T cells sorted from blood, taken around week 50, from a patient treated with tofacitinib. This chain links TRBV29-1 with TRBJ1-1; D is ambiguous. The CDR3 DNA sequence: TGCAGCGTTGAAGATCTAGACACTGAAGCTTTCTTT. This codes for CSVEDLDTEAFF.